A single sample is the source of the 32 T cell receptor beta chains below, sequenced in a study of vaccination effects on CD4 cells after COVID-19. TCRdb's copy holds only in-frame clones and misses some; the assay was immunoSEQ multiplex PCR. The data contain around 24,000 clones, roughly 81% of them singletons. For these TCRs, the target antigens are not known. After expansion with viral peptide pools in the ViraFEST assay, antigen-specific CD4+ T cells were sequenced. CD4+ T cells were isolated after less than 12 days of culture. Either the BNT162b2 or mRNA-1273 vaccine was given to participants in two doses. This sample comprised CD4+ T cells from PBMCs cultured with SARS-CoV-2 spike peptides, obtained after COVID-19 vaccination. The receptors shown here come from a human donor who received a COVID-19 vaccine. Some clones in this sample may be carry-over from other donors' samples.

The V call is TRBV6-2 or TRBV6-3, the J call TRBJ2-5, with 7 bases fitting TRBD1. The CDR3 is made up of 13 amino acids. With V trimmed by 5 bases and J by 5 bases, 5 bases remained unmatched. Per the germline V gene, CDR1 is MNHEY and CDR2 is SVGEGT. The chain's CDR3 is CASSNRGRETQYF. The DNA for the CDR3 is TGTGCCAGCAGTAACAGGGGTAGGGAGACCCAGTACTTC.

This clone occurred a few times. The V and J genes are TRBV2 and TRBJ1-6, with D maybe TRBD1 (5 bases). Germline loops: CDR1 SNHLY, CDR2 FYNNEI. V was cut by 3 bases and J by 6 bases, with 12 bases left in between. The CDR3 extends over 15 amino acids. The DNA of the CDR3 is TGTGCCAGCAGTGAGAGAGGGACCCGTAATTCACCCCTCCACTTT. Translation: CASSERGTRNSPLHF.

V is TRBV20-1 and J is TRBJ1-1; no clear D. The V gene's germline CDR1 is DFQATT and CDR2 SNEGSKA (reference sequence). The CDR3 length is 11 residues. Trimming shortened V by 3 bases and J by 1 base, and 3 bases separated the two germline ends. DNA for the CDR3: TGCAGTGCTAGCACGAACACTGAAGCTTTCTTT. It is translated as CSASTNTEAFF.

By share, this clone ranks as medium-sized. The genes are TRBV5-1 and TRBJ2-1; 7 bases match TRBD1. Germline-derived CDR1 and CDR2 are SGHRS and YFSETQ. V lost 5 bases, J lost 9 bases, and 17 bases stayed unmatched. The CDR3 covers 16 residues. In nucleotides, the CDR3 is TGCGCCAGCAGTCGGGACAGTCCACAATTAGGAGGTGAGCAGTTCTTC. It codes for CASSRDSPQLGGEQFF.

CDR3 coding DNA: TGTGCCAGCACCGGGACAGGGGGACTGAACACTGAAGCTTTCTTT. It specifies CASTGTGGLNTEAFF. The V gene is TRBV6-5, the J gene TRBJ1-1, with 11 bases matching TRBD1. The ends lost 7 bases at V and 0 bases at J; junction bases unmatched: 4. The CDR3 has 15 amino acids. CDR1 MNHEY and CDR2 SVGAGI come from the germline V gene.

The chain's CDR3 is CASSFAGGATEAFF. The DNA for the CDR3 is TGTGCCAGCAGCTTCGCAGGGGGGGCCACTGAAGCTTTCTTT. The chain links TRBV11-2 to TRBJ1-1, with TRBD1 matching 7 bases. The CDR3 extends over 14 amino acids. Germline lookup yields CDR1 SGHAT and CDR2 FQNNGV. With V trimmed by 3 bases and J by 4 bases, 5 bases remained unmatched. Using reference TRBV11-2 and TRBJ1-1 for the parts outside the CDR3, the full variable domain is EAGVAQSPRYKIIEKRQSVAFWCNPISGHATLYWYQQILGQGPKLLIQFQNNGVVDDSQLPKDRFSAERLKGVDSTLKIQPAKLEDSAVYLCASSFAGGATEAFFGQGTRLTVV.

V usage is TRBV27 and J usage is TRBJ2-2, with TRBD2 matching over 12 bases. V lost 7 bases, J lost 4 bases, and 16 bases stayed unmatched. The CDR3 consists of 19 residues. Germline CDR1 MNHEY, CDR2 SMNVEV (reference sequence). The CDR3 reads CASNQGHFGLAGSTGELFF. The CDR3 DNA reads as TGTGCCAGCAACCAGGGACATTTTGGACTAGCGGGGAGCACCGGGGAGCTGTTTTTT.

The CDR3 loop is CASSPDGVNTGELFF. CDR3 sequence (DNA): TGTGCCAGCTCACCGGACGGGGTTAACACCGGGGAGCTGTTTTTT. The rearrangement joins TRBV18 to TRBJ2-2, with a possible D match to TRBD2 (5 bases). V lost 3 bases to trimming and J lost 2 bases, with 10 bases between them. CDR1 and CDR2 from the germline V gene are KGHSH and LQKENI. CDR3 length equals 15 residues.

The V and J genes are TRBV4-1 and TRBJ2-5, with 8 bases that match TRBD2. With V trimmed by 2 bases and J by 1 base, 12 bases remained unmatched. The CDR3 is 18 amino acids. The V gene's germline CDR1 is MGHRA and CDR2 YSYEKL. The CDR3 reads CASSQRAGTGGAQETQYF. The CDR3 bases are TGCGCCAGCAGCCAACGGGCGGGGACGGGGGGGGCCCAAGAGACCCAGTACTTC.

V and J are TRBV18 and TRBJ1-2, with D possibly matching TRBD1 (6 bases). The CDR3 runs to 13 residues. Germline-derived CDR1 and CDR2 are KGHSH and LQKENI. V lost 3 bases and J 2 bases, leaving 7 bases between the germline ends. As DNA, the CDR3 is TGTGCCAGCTCACCGAGGGGGAACTATGGCTACACCTTC. Its translation is CASSPRGNYGYTF.

The chain has TRBV4-1 and TRBJ2-5, with 12 positions matching TRBD2. Unmatched junction bases numbered 10, after V lost 4 bases and J lost 7 bases. Germline V lookup: CDR1 MGHRA, CDR2 YSYEKL. The CDR3 has 16 residues. CDR3 sequence: CASSPRLAGDWGTQYF. The CDR3 DNA follows: TGCGCCAGCAGCCCCCGACTAGCGGGGGACTGGGGGACCCAGTACTTC.

The V and J genes are TRBV6-1 and TRBJ2-4; 7 bases are shared with TRBD2. Trimming cost V 4 bases and J 1 base; bases outside gene matches: 10. CDR1 and CDR2 from the germline V gene are MNHNS and SASEGT. CDR3 length equals 17 residues. CDR3 sequence (DNA): TGTGCCAGCAGTGCCCCTTCGGGGGGATTCGCCAAAAACATTCAGTACTTC. Protein sequence: CASSAPSGGFAKNIQYF.

This chain joins TRBV12-3 or TRBV12-4 and TRBJ2-3; 8 bases fit TRBD1. The junction had 9 bases not matched to a gene; V was cut back by 6 bases and J by 10 bases. The CDR3 spans 13 residues. CDR3 nucleotides: TGTGCCAGCAGGCTCCAGGGGGCCGGACCGCAGTATTTT. This gives the protein CASRLQGAGPQYF.

The J gene is TRBJ2-2, the V gene TRBV20-1, with D uncertain. This CDR3 region has 11 residues. The germline gives CDR1 DFQATT, CDR2 SNEGSKA (reference sequence). V was cut by 6 bases and J by 7 bases, with 9 bases left in between. The CDR3 bases are TGCAGTGCCGTTCGAGTCGGGGAGCTGTTTTTT. Protein sequence: CSAVRVGELFF.

J is TRBJ1-4 and V is TRBV19, with 8 bases aligning to TRBD1. The CDR3 loop spans 16 amino acids. CDR1 LNHDA and CDR2 SQIVND come from the germline V gene (reference sequence). Trimming at V came to 4 bases and at J to 6 bases, leaving 10 bases not matched to a gene. The CDR3 nucleotides are TGTGCCAGTAGTAGAGACAGGGGCCACGGGGATGAAAAACTGTTTTTT. It translates to CASSRDRGHGDEKLFF.

The rearrangement links TRBV6-5 to TRBJ1-2, with D possibly matching TRBD1 (6 bases). V was cut by 8 bases and J by 6 bases, with 13 bases left in between. This CDR3 contains 12 residues. From germline, CDR1 is MNHEY and CDR2 SVGAGI. CDR3 region: CASYRAYNGYTF. CDR3 bases: TGTGCCAGCTACAGGGCCTACAATGGCTACACCTTC.

This clone was seen just once. The J gene is TRBJ1-1, the V gene TRBV6-2 or TRBV6-3, with D uncertain. Germline loops: CDR1 MNHEY, CDR2 SVGEGT. Trimming removed 2 bases at V and 0 bases at J, with 10 bases between. This CDR3 is 15 amino acids long. CDR3 in amino acids: CASSYTRTVNTEAFF. CDR3 sequence (DNA): TGTGCCAGCAGTTACACCAGGACGGTGAACACTGAAGCTTTCTTT.

This chain uses TRBV7-9 with TRBJ2-3, with TRBD2 matching 7 bases. V was pared by 6 bases and J by 4 bases, with 4 bases of the junction left unmatched. The CDR3 is 13 amino acids. From germline, CDR1 is SEHNR and CDR2 FQNEAQ (reference sequence). The CDR3 DNA reads as TGTGCCAGCAGTGCAACTAGCGCAGATACGCAGTATTTT. This encodes CASSATSADTQYF.

This rearrangement joins TRBV11-2 to TRBJ1-2; no reliable D call. V lost 5 bases, J lost 0 bases, and 10 bases lay in between. From germline, CDR1 is SGHAT and CDR2 FQNNGV. The CDR3 sequence is 14 residues long. Here the CDR3 DNA reads TGTGCCAGCAGCCCCGACTCGGCTAACTATGGCTACACCTTC. Protein: CASSPDSANYGYTF. Based on the CDR3 plus reference TRBV11-2 and TRBJ1-2, the full variable domain is EAGVAQSPRYKIIEKRQSVAFWCNPISGHATLYWYQQILGQGPKLLIQFQNNGVVDDSQLPKDRFSAERLKGVDSTLKIQPAKLEDSAVYLCASSPDSANYGYTFGSGTRLTVV.

The DNA for the CDR3 is TGTGCCAGCGGACGACAGGGAGAGGTAAATGAGCAGTTCTTC. This translates into CASGRQGEVNEQFF. J is TRBJ2-1 and V is TRBV9; 7 nucleotides agree with TRBD1. Per germline, CDR1 SGDLS and CDR2 YYNGEE. This CDR3 is 14 amino acids long. J was trimmed by 7 bases and V by 7 bases; bases with no gene match: 11.

V and J are TRBV27 and TRBJ2-2; D may be TRBD2 (6 bases). The germline V gene has CDR1 MNHEY and CDR2 SMNVEV (reference sequence). V lost 3 bases to trimming and J lost 4 bases, with 24 bases between them. The CDR3 is made up of 19 amino acids. The CDR3 DNA sequence: TGTGCCAGCAGTTTTGAGCCCATCATCGGAGGGTTTGGCACCGGGGAGCTGTTTTTT. It is translated as CASSFEPIIGGFGTGELFF.

CDR3 bases: TGTGCCAGTACCCGGGATTTCTCTGGAAACACCATATATTTT. Translated: CASTRDFSGNTIYF. This rearrangement joins TRBV19 to TRBJ1-3; no clear D gene. CDR1 and CDR2 (germline): LNHDA, SQIVND (reference sequence). Deletions cut 7 bases from V and 0 bases from J, with 10 bases between. CDR3 length: 14 amino acids.

The sample holds a few counts of this clone. J is TRBJ1-5 and V is TRBV7-9, with 9 bases matching TRBD1. Germline-derived CDR1 and CDR2 are SEHNR and FQNEAQ (reference sequence). The CDR3 spans 14 residues. The V and J ends lost 1 base and 7 bases, in that order; junction bases with no gene match: 2. CDR3 sequence reads: CASSLETGGQPQHF. The CDR3 DNA reads TGTGCCAGCAGCTTAGAGACAGGGGGGCAGCCCCAGCATTTT.

The rearrangement joins TRBV24-1 to TRBJ2-3; D might be TRBD2 (6 bases). Between the trimmed V and J ends, which lost 0 bases and 0 bases, there was a span of 18 bases. The CDR3 totals 19 residues. Germline V CDR1 and CDR2: KGHDR, SFDVKD. For the CDR3, the DNA is TGTGCCACCAGTGATTTGCAGGCCCGCTCGGGGACTAGCACAGATACGCAGTATTTT. Its translation is CATSDLQARSGTSTDTQYF.

A remark on this clone: One end of the junction varies from germline; a read error may be responsible. This chain links TRBV12-3 or TRBV12-4 with TRBJ1-2; D is uncertain. CDR3 length equals 12 residues. CDR3 DNA sequence: TGTGCCAGCAGTTCAACACGGTCCCGTCGTCGCTTC. Translating gives CASSSTRSRRRF.

The chain links TRBV5-1 to TRBJ2-7, with TRBD1 matching over 7 bases. In germline, CDR1 is SGHRS, CDR2 YFSETQ. V lost 5 bases to trimming and J lost 0 bases; unmatched junction nucleotides: 5. The CDR3 has 14 amino acids. The CDR3 spells CASSETGLSYEQYV. The CDR3 DNA reads as TGCGCCAGCAGTGAGACAGGGCTCTCCTACGAGCAGTACGTC.

The V call is TRBV12-5, the J call TRBJ2-3; D is perhaps TRBD1 (5 bases). V lost 2 bases, J lost 2 bases, and 17 bases lay in between. The length of the CDR3 is 17 residues. Germline values: CDR1 LGHNT, CDR2 FRNRAP. The CDR3 DNA is TGTGCTAGTGGTTTGTTCTGGACACCGAAACACACAGATACGCAGTATTTT. This gives the protein CASGLFWTPKHTDTQYF.

J is TRBJ2-3 and V is TRBV5-1, with a weak D call TRBD1 (5 bases). Trimming took 1 base from V and 6 from J, leaving 21 bases between them. This CDR3 comprises 17 residues. CDR1 is SGHRS and CDR2 is YFSETQ in the germline V gene. This CDR3 is CASSLTVQGSLSDTQYF. The CDR3 bases are TGCGCCAGCAGCTTGACAGTGCAGGGTTCCCTTTCGGATACGCAGTATTTT.

The rearrangement links TRBV7-3 to TRBJ1-1, with D perhaps TRBD1 (5 bases). Trimming took 2 bases from V and 7 from J, leaving 11 bases between them. Germline CDR1 is SGHTA and CDR2 is FQGTGA. The CDR3 has 13 amino acids. The CDR3 reads CASSLRHGGEAFF. For the CDR3, the DNA is TGTGCCAGCAGCTTACGGCACGGGGGTGAAGCTTTCTTT. The entire variable domain, with the rest obtained from reference TRBV7-3 and TRBJ1-1, is as follows: GAGVSQTPSNKVTEKGKYVELRCDPISGHTALYWYRQSLGQGPEFLIYFQGTGAADDSGLPNDRFFAVRPEGSVSTLKIQRTERGDSAVYLCASSLRHGGEAFFGQGTRLTVV.

This clone was counted a single time. V is TRBV6-5 and J is TRBJ1-4; a weak D match, TRBD1 (6 bases). From germline, CDR1 is MNHEY and CDR2 SVGAGI. The V and J ends lost 4 bases and 0 bases respectively, with 9 bases between them. This CDR3 is built from 15 residues. The CDR3 bases are TGTGCCAGCAGTTTTCACAGGGCAACTAATGAAAAACTGTTTTTT. Protein sequence: CASSFHRATNEKLFF.

This chain joins TRBV5-1 and TRBJ2-3; D may be TRBD1 (6 bases). Trimming removed 0 bases from V and 4 bases from J, with 9 bases in between. Germline lookup yields CDR1 SGHRS and CDR2 YFSETQ. CDR3 length equals 14 residues. The CDR3 DNA is TGCGCCAGCAGCTTGGTCCCAGGGGCAGATACGCAGTATTTT. Translated, it gives CASSLVPGADTQYF.

The rearrangement uses TRBV24-1 and TRBJ1-6; 7 bases line up with TRBD1. The CDR3 length is 17 residues. Germline V CDR1 and CDR2: KGHDR, SFDVKD. V lost 6 bases and J lost 4; bases outside the gene matches: 11. This CDR3 is CATSSIKGARYNSPLHF. In nucleotides, the CDR3 is TGTGCCACCAGTTCAATCAAGGGGGCAAGGTATAATTCACCCCTCCACTTT.